This is a list of T cell receptor beta chains from one sample in a study of blood T cell repertoires in COVID-19. Repertoires were generated with immunoSEQ multiplex PCR, while TCRdb's copy carries only in-frame clones and drops some. The table lists about 320,000 clones, 88% of them singletons. Input material: peripheral blood. The receptors shown here come from a woman in her twenties or thirties with COVID-19, enrolled during active disease. Each CDR3 is given with its conserved first and last residue. D genes are given only for firm matches. Size is stated for part of the rows, as once, few or many counts, or as a class when the clone is expanded.

D: TRBD1
size: once
J: TRBJ1-1
V: TRBV18
DNA: TGTGCCAGCTCACCACGACAGGGGGCCGGGGGCACTGAAGCTTTCTTT
CDR3: CASSPRQGAGGTEAFF

D: TRBD1
size: -
J: TRBJ2-1
V: TRBV15
DNA: TGTGCCACCAGCGGAGGGGACAGGATCCTCTCTGAGCAGTTCTTC
CDR3: CATSGGDRILSEQFF

D: -
size: -
J: TRBJ1-2
V: TRBV7-9
DNA: TGTGCCAGCAGACCCGCGGACAGCTTACTTAACTATGGCTACACCTTC
CDR3: CASRPADSLLNYGYTF

D: -
size: -
J: TRBJ1-2
V: TRBV10-1
DNA: TGCGCCAGCAGTGAGACGTGGCCAGATTATACCCATGGCTACACCTTC
CDR3: CASSETWPDYTHGYTF

D: -
size: -
J: TRBJ1-5
V: TRBV27
DNA: TGTGCCAGCAGTTTTCGGGGGAGCAATCAGCCCCAGCATTTT
CDR3: CASSFRGSNQPQHF

D: -
size: -
J: TRBJ2-1
V: TRBV9
DNA: TGTGCCAGCAGCCCCCGGGACATAAGGCTCAATGAGCAGTTCTTC
CDR3: CASSPRDIRLNEQFF

D: -
size: -
J: TRBJ1-2
V: TRBV29-1
DNA: TGCAGCGTTGAAGCTCCCGGGGTGAACTATGGCTACACCTTC
CDR3: CSVEAPGVNYGYTF

D: -
size: once
J: TRBJ1-1
V: TRBV18
DNA: TGTGCCAGCTCACGGGCCGGGAGGTCTGAAGCTTTCTTT
CDR3: CASSRAGRSEAFF

D: TRBD2
size: -
J: TRBJ2-3
V: TRBV2
DNA: TGTGCCAGCAGTCGGACTAGCGGATCAGATACGCAGTATTTT
CDR3: CASSRTSGSDTQYF

D: -
size: -
J: TRBJ1-2
V: TRBV15
DNA: TGTGCCACCAGCGGTTACGCCGGCGGGGGCCGACCATCCTATGGCTACACCTTC
CDR3: CATSGYAGGGRPSYGYTF

D: -
size: -
J: TRBJ1-1
V: TRBV29-1
DNA: TGCAGCGTAAGACAGGTTGAAGCTTTCTTT
CDR3: CSVRQVEAFF

D: -
size: -
J: TRBJ1-1
V: TRBV4-1
DNA: TGCGCCAGCAGCCAAGGGAGGGGAGTTCTGGGCACTGAAGCTTTCTTT
CDR3: CASSQGRGVLGTEAFF

D: TRBD1
size: -
J: TRBJ2-1
V: TRBV5-1
DNA: TGCGCCAGCAGCTTGGGGACAGGGCGCCCCTTCCAAAGCTCCTACAATGAGCAGTTCTTC
CDR3: CASSLGTGRPFQSSYNEQFF

D: TRBD2
size: -
J: TRBJ2-1
V: TRBV3-1/TRBV3-2
DNA: TGTGCCAGCAGCCAAGATCGAAGCGGGGGGGCCCGGCGAGAGCAGTTCTTC
CDR3: CASSQDRSGGARREQFF

D: -
size: -
J: TRBJ1-1
V: TRBV9
DNA: TGTGCCAGCAGCGTAATCTCGAACACTGAAGCTTTCTTT
CDR3: CASSVISNTEAFF

D: -
size: -
J: TRBJ1-4
V: TRBV18
DNA: TGTGCCAGCTCCAGCCCGGACAGATCTAATGAAAAACTGTTTTTT
CDR3: CASSSPDRSNEKLFF

D: TRBD1
size: -
J: TRBJ2-2
V: TRBV4-1
DNA: TGCGCCAGCAGCCTCCGCCGGGACAGGGATGCCGGGGAGCTGTTTTTT
CDR3: CASSLRRDRDAGELFF

D: -
size: -
J: TRBJ2-4
V: TRBV3-1/TRBV3-2
DNA: TGTGCCAGCAGCCAAGTCCGGCAGGGAAACATTCAGTACTTC
CDR3: CASSQVRQGNIQYF

D: TRBD2
size: few
J: TRBJ2-2
V: TRBV6-5
DNA: TGTGCCAGCAGTTGGAGCGGGGGGTCGAACACCGGGGAGCTGTTTTTT
CDR3: CASSWSGGSNTGELFF

D: TRBD1
size: -
J: TRBJ1-2
V: TRBV11-1
DNA: TGTGCCAGCAGCTCCCCGGGACAGGGTAACTATGGCTACACCTTC
CDR3: CASSSPGQGNYGYTF

D: -
size: -
J: TRBJ1-2
V: TRBV7-2
DNA: TGTGCCAGCAGCTTAGGTCAGACTCAGAACTATGGCTACACCTTC
CDR3: CASSLGQTQNYGYTF

D: TRBD2
size: -
J: TRBJ2-5
V: TRBV3-1/TRBV3-2
DNA: TGTGCCAGCAGCCAGGCGGGGGAAGAGACCCAGTACTTC
CDR3: CASSQAGEETQYF

D: -
size: -
J: TRBJ2-7
V: TRBV30
DNA: TGTGCCTGGGGGACACCGGCCCACGAGCAGTACTTC
CDR3: CAWGTPAHEQYF

D: -
size: -
J: TRBJ1-1
V: TRBV13
DNA: TGTGCCAGCAGCCGATTCGGGGGCACTGAAGCTTTCTTT
CDR3: CASSRFGGTEAFF

D: -
size: -
J: TRBJ1-1
V: TRBV6-2/TRBV6-3
DNA: TGTGCCAGCAGTTACGGAGGACAGATTAACACTGAAGCTTTCTTT
CDR3: CASSYGGQINTEAFF

D: -
size: -
J: TRBJ1-1
V: TRBV14
DNA: TGTGCCAGCAGCCAAGGGAGGAACCGAGAATCTGAAGCTTTCTTT
CDR3: CASSQGRNRESEAFF

D: -
size: -
J: TRBJ1-2
V: TRBV2
DNA: TGTGCCAGCAGTTCCTTGTACAGGGCATCCTATGGCTACACCTTC
CDR3: CASSSLYRASYGYTF

D: -
size: -
J: TRBJ1-1
V: TRBV6-5
DNA: TGTGCCAGCACTAAGGGGGGGTGGCCTGAAGCTTTCTTT
CDR3: CASTKGGWPEAFF

D: -
size: -
J: TRBJ2-2
V: TRBV5-1
DNA: TGCGCCAGCAGCCGACTGGAGACCAACACCGGGGAGCTGTTTTTT
CDR3: CASSRLETNTGELFF

D: TRBD1
size: -
J: TRBJ2-1
V: TRBV5-6
DNA: TGTGCCAGCAGTTGGACAGGGAACTACAATGAGCAGTTCTTC
CDR3: CASSWTGNYNEQFF

D: -
size: once
J: TRBJ1-4
V: TRBV6-5
DNA: TGTGCCAGCAGTAGGTGGCGGGAAAAACTGTTTTTT
CDR3: CASSRWREKLFF

D: -
size: -
J: TRBJ1-6
V: TRBV27
DNA: TGTGCCAGCAGTTTTGAGAATTCACCCCTCCACTTT
CDR3: CASSFENSPLHF

D: TRBD2
size: -
J: TRBJ2-5
V: TRBV28
DNA: TGTGCCAGCAGTTTAGGCGCGGGGGGGCAAGGGACCCAGTACTTC
CDR3: CASSLGAGGQGTQYF

D: -
size: -
J: TRBJ1-3
V: TRBV10-3
DNA: TGTGCCAGCGGACAAGGGGGCTCTGGAAACACCATATATTTT
CDR3: CASGQGGSGNTIYF